The 13 T cell receptor beta chains below all came from one sample that was sequenced in a study of T cells in Graves' hyperthyroidism and ophthalmopathy. Amplification of TCR beta CDR3 regions used RNA as the template. The primer set for the first-round RT-PCR of the TCR CDR3 was HTBI. TCRdb processed the multiplex PCR reads anew with MiXCR; each CDR3 protein has one entry. The repertoire consists of under 350,000 distinct CDR3 sequences, with roughly a fifth occurring once and the leading ten covering 50%. The material sequenced was blood. All receptors come from a woman between 45 and 60 years old with Graves' hyperthyroidism.

This clonotype has a count of ten or more. The chain carries TRBV12-3 or TRBV12-4 and TRBJ1-1; TRBD1 aligns across 9 bases. CDR3 length: 15 amino acids. V lost 6 bases to trimming and J lost 3 bases; unmatched junction nucleotides: 8. The CDR3 region is CASRPRQGEHTEAFF. The CDR3 coding sequence is TGTGCCAGCAGGCCCAGACAGGGGGAGCACACTGAAGCTTTCTTT.

At least ten counts were recorded for this clonotype. This chain joins TRBV20-1 and TRBJ1-6; 8 nucleotides line up with TRBD1. The J segment lost 7 bases and the V segment lost 5 bases, leaving 10 bases of the junction unmatched. This CDR3 spans 15 amino acids. CDR1 is DFQATT, CDR2 SNEGSKA, per germline (reference sequence). CDR3 sequence reads: CSAAPPGQANSPLHF. The CDR3, as DNA: TGCAGTGCTGCCCCACCGGGACAGGCAAATTCACCCCTCCACTTT.

Ten or more counts support this clonotype. The chain is built from TRBV11-2 and TRBJ2-7, with TRBD2 matching 8 bases. Germline V gene lookup returns CDR1 SGHAT and CDR2 FQNNGV. Germline trimming cut 5 bases from V and 4 bases from J; bases unmatched to any gene: 16. The CDR3 sequence is 17 residues long. The DNA of the CDR3 is TGTGCCAGCAGCCCCAACTACGGCGGGACTAGGAGGTACGAGCAGTACTTC. This translates into CASSPNYGGTRRYEQYF.

In its sample, this clonotype was seen a few times. This rearrangement joins TRBV27 to TRBJ1-6; 10 bases align to TRBD1. V was clipped by 5 bases and J by 7 bases; unmatched bases: 14. The CDR3 is 18 residues long. Germline V lookup: CDR1 MNHEY, CDR2 SMNVEV (reference sequence). CDR3 in DNA: TGTGCCAGCAGTGCAACTATGACAGGGGGCGGCCCCAATTCACCCCTCCACTTT. Translating gives CASSATMTGGGPNSPLHF.

The gene calls are TRBV19 and TRBJ1-5; D not certain. The CDR3 is made up of 15 amino acids. Germline V lookup: CDR1 LNHDA, CDR2 SQIVND (reference sequence). V was pared by 1 base and J by 1 base, with 8 bases between. The CDR3 DNA follows: TGTGCCAGTAGTATAGGCAGGATCAGCAATCAGCCCCAGCATTTT. It yields the protein CASSIGRISNQPQHF.

Remarks on this clonotype: A much more abundant neighbour one base away suggests this may be a read error. This sequence joins TRBV28 and TRBJ1-1; D unclear. The CDR3 totals 14 residues. From germline, CDR1 is MDHEN and CDR2 SYDVKM. Trimming took 8 bases from V and 3 from J, leaving 16 bases between them. The CDR3 nucleotides are TGTGCCAGCGCTTCGAGGTCTCTGGACACTGAAGCTTTCTTT. Translated, it gives CASASRSLDTEAFF.

The chain carries TRBV28 and TRBJ1-2; no clear D. The CDR3 runs to 11 residues. CDR1 MDHEN and CDR2 SYDVKM come from the germline V gene. V was pared by 8 bases and J by 8 bases, with 12 bases between. The CDR3 DNA sequence: TGTGCCAGCGGTCGTTCAGTCGGCTACACCTTC. Translated: CASGRSVGYTF.

The rearrangement uses TRBV24-1 and TRBJ2-3; D might be TRBD1 (7 bases). The germline V and J ends were trimmed by 4 bases and 0 bases, with 16 bases remaining between them. Per germline, CDR1 KGHDR and CDR2 SFDVKD. CDR3 size: 17 residues. The CDR3 is CATSEPTGTSSTDTQYF. The CDR3 DNA follows: TGTGCCACCAGTGAACCGACAGGGACTTCTAGCACAGATACGCAGTATTTT.

This clonotype has a count of ten or more. The chain joins TRBV14 to TRBJ2-1, with D unresolved. This CDR3 is built from 14 residues. CDR1 and CDR2 (germline): SGHDN, FVKESK. Deletions cut 0 bases from V and 9 bases from J, with 12 bases between. The CDR3 reads CASSQERGFGEQFF. The CDR3 DNA reads TGTGCCAGCAGCCAAGAGCGTGGATTCGGTGAGCAGTTCTTC. Full variable domain (outside the CDR3, taken from reference TRBV14 and TRBJ2-1): EAGVTQFPSHSVIEKGQTVTLRCDPISGHDNLYWYRRVMGKEIKFLLHFVKESKQDESGMPNNRFLAERTGGTYSTLKVQPAELEDSGVYFCASSQERGFGEQFFGPGTRLTVL.

This clonotype was counted many times. This chain connects TRBV24-1 to TRBJ2-7; D may be TRBD2 (5 bases). Trimming took 12 bases from V and 0 from J, leaving 14 bases between them. The CDR3 has 13 residues. CDR1 is KGHDR, CDR2 SFDVKD, per germline. The CDR3 DNA reads as TGTGCCCCAGATGGGGAGAGCTCCTACGAGCAGTACTTC. This encodes CAPDGESSYEQYF.

This clonotype turned up a few times. A much larger clone lies one base from this, so it may be a read error. The chain employs TRBV3-1 and TRBJ2-2; 8 nucleotides agree with TRBD2. V dropped 4 bases and J dropped 6; count of bases not matched to a gene: 7. From germline, CDR1 is LGHDT and CDR2 YNNKEL (reference sequence). CDR3 length: 15 amino acids. CDR3 nucleotides: TGTGCCAGCAGCCGGACTAGCTCGAATGCCGGGGAGCTGTTTTTT. It encodes CASSRTSSNAGELFF.

This clonotype was seen a few times. The chain employs TRBV20-1 and TRBJ2-4; TRBD2 might be the D (6 bases). The CDR3 spans 15 residues. The germline gives CDR1 DFQATT, CDR2 SNEGSKA (reference sequence). Trimming removed 2 bases from V and 8 bases from J, with 19 bases in between. The CDR3 DNA is TGCAGTGCTAGATACGGAGGGAGGTCGGGAGACATTCAGTACTTC. Amino acid sequence: CSARYGGRSGDIQYF.

V gene TRBV12-5 combines with J gene TRBJ2-5; D might be TRBD1 (6 bases). This CDR3 spans 14 amino acids. Germline CDR1 is LGHNT and CDR2 is FRNRAP. Trimming took off 1 base at V and 8 bases at J, with 14 bases between the two ends. The CDR3 nucleotides are TGTGCTAGTGGTTTGGCATTCGCAGGGGCTACCCAGTACTTC. Translation: CASGLAFAGATQYF.